Below, one T cell receptor beta chain is given with its context. The data were taken from a study of T cell responses to AZD1222 COVID-19 vaccine. CDR3 length: 14 residues. Trimming took off 1 base at V and 9 bases at J, with 17 bases between the two ends. Germline V gene data show CDR1 as GTSNPN and CDR2 as SVGIG (reference sequence). Libraries were prepared by immunoSEQ multiplex PCR; TCRdb keeps only in-frame clonotypes and omits some of them. Found here are 100,000 to 140,000 clones, around 89% of them singletons; the top ten hold around 6.7%. The material was peripheral blood, obtained on day 0 of AZD1222 vaccination. The genes are TRBV30 and TRBJ2-3; D uncertain. This receptor was taken from an adult in good health. CDR3 nucleotides: TGTGCCTGGAGTGCGATTCAGCGCAAGGGCACGCAGTATTTT. This codes for CAWSAIQRKGTQYF. Looking up the rest from reference TRBV30 and TRBJ2-3 gives the full variable domain: SQTIHQWPATLVQPVGSPLSLECTVEGTSNPNLYWYRQAAGRGLQLLFYSVGIGQISSEVPQNLSASRPQDRQFILSSKKLLLSDSGFYLCAWSAIQRKGTQYFGPGTRLTVL.